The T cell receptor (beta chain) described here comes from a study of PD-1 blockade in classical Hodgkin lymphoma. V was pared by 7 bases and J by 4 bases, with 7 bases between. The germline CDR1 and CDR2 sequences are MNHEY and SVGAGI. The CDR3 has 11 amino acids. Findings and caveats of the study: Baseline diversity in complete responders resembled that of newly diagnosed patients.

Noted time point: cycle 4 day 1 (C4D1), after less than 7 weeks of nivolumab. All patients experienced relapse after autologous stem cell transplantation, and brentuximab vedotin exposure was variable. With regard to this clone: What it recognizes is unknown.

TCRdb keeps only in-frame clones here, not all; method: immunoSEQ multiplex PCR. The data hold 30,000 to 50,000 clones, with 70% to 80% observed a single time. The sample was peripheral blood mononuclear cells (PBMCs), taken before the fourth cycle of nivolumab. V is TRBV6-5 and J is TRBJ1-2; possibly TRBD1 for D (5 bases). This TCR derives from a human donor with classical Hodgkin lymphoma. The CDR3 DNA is TGTGCCAGCAAGGGACTCTATGGCTACACCTTC. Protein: CASKGLYGYTF.